This T cell receptor (beta chain) was found in a study of blood T cells in healthy people across ages. Background on the study: About one barcoded TCR beta cDNA was captured per two T cells.

Through a sample-barcoded 5' primer and a J-beta primer mix, a second PCR was run for about 7 to 12 cycles. TCRdb called the 5' RACE reads again in MiXCR, with one record for every CDR3 protein. This sample has about 680,000 distinct CDR3 sequences; 49% occur once, and the top ten carry under 35%. Healthy Caucasian individuals from Russia aged about 6 to 90 served as donors. Trimming at V came to 4 bases and at J to 6 bases, leaving 6 bases not matched to a gene. Germline loops: CDR1 SGHVS, CDR2 FNYEAQ. This CDR3 is 15 amino acids long. What was sequenced was blood. The gene calls are TRBV7-6 and TRBJ2-7, with TRBD2 matching 13 bases. This receptor was obtained from a woman between 55 and 75 years old in good health. The DNA of the CDR3 is TGTGCCAGCAGCTCGGGACTAGCGGGGACTTTCGAGCAGTACTTC. Translating it yields CASSSGLAGTFEQYF.